This T cell receptor beta chain originates from a study of cytotoxic CD8 clonotypes in ibrutinib-treated CLL. This clone showed up just a few times. Its antigen remains unidentified. Overall study findings and caveats: Circulating CD8+ T-cell counts were tracked by baseline clonality, which exceeded that of age-matched healthy donors.

CDR1 is SGHTA and CDR2 is FQGTGA in the germline V gene. This CDR3 has 13 residues. Trimming cost V 5 bases and J 3 bases, with 10 bases left between them. Libraries were prepared by immunoSEQ multiplex PCR; TCRdb keeps only in-frame clonotypes and omits some of them. The sample has some 85,000 clones; approximately 71% are singletons. Specimen: PBMCs, collected after 24 months of ibrutinib treatment. The rearrangement joins TRBV7-3 to TRBJ1-2, with D possibly being TRBD1 (5 bases). This clonotype originated in a human donor with chronic lymphocytic leukemia. CDR3 residues: CASSKQGDYGYTF. In DNA, the CDR3 is TGTGCCAGCAGCAAACAAGGGGACTATGGCTACACCTTC.